This TCR beta chain was captured by sequencing in a study of CD8 T cells in ankylosing spondylitis (dated by TCRdb to 2016 to 2017). Concerning the study at large: The study set out to find disease-linked TCR variants by profiling T cell receptor beta repertoires in ankylosing spondylitis patients and healthy donors. The full study cohort was made up of about 24 ankylosing spondylitis patients and around 100 healthy donors. Peripheral blood was sampled, and synovial fluid was also collected from ankylosing spondylitis patients.

This clonotype was recorded many times. Its recognized antigen is unknown. No base quality values were provided; no much bigger clone lies one nucleotide off. The reads were generated on an Illumina HiSeq 2500. Quantitative 5'-RACE with molecular barcodes was used to prepare TCR beta libraries. The authors' analysis ran thus. A new computational method based on a probabilistic model of VDJ rearrangement was used to identify disease-linked TCR variants. Using fastp trimming at Q25 and MiXCR clonotype assembly, TCRdb reanalyzed the public sequencing data and kept in-frame beta chains. Duplicate CDR3 protein sequences are folded into a single record with the most common DNA and genes. In this record, the V and J calls reflect TCRdb's handling and not the investigators' own analysis. Counted in this sample were 450,000 to 550,000 distinct CDR3 sequences; under 5.5% of them appeared once. The top ten hold roughly 3.2% of the sample.

Results the study describes overall, beyond this receptor: Some of the motif variants had been reported before in the synovial fluid and blood of reactive arthritis patients, a finding that suggests common disease-initiation mechanisms. Blood from ankylosing spondylitis patients appeared to be characterized by a TCR beta motif made up of eight highly homologous amino acid variants. Significant enrichment of the disease-linked clones was reported in matched synovial fluid samples from ankylosing spondylitis patients. A CD8+ phenotype was shown by the disease-linked clones, which were found at relatively low frequencies in peripheral blood.

Sequences SGHDT (CDR1) and YYEEEE (CDR2) are obtained from the germline V gene. The CDR3, from cysteine to phenylalanine, totals 18 residues. The read is trimmed to its CDR3 DNA, 54 bases read in frame from base 1. V is trimmed back by 3 bases and J by 6 bases, and the junction contains 13 bases that no gene match accounts for. Sequenced input: blood, either unsorted or a sorted T cell fraction (not recorded which). The receptor's source is a male donor with ankylosing spondylitis. The chain joins TRBV5-6 to TRBJ2-1, with 12 central nucleotides matching TRBD2. The bases read TGTGCCAGCAGCTACCCGGGACTAGCGGGTTTGGGGTTCAATGAGCAGTTCTTC. Its protein product is CASSYPGLAGLGFNEQFF.